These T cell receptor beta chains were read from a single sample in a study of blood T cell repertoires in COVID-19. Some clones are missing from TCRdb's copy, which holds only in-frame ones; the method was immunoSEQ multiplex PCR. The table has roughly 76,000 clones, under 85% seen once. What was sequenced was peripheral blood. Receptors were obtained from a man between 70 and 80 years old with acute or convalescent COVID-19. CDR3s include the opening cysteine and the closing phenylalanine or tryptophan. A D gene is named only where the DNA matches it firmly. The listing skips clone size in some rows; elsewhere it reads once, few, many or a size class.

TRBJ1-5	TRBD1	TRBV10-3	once	CAISPTGMASQPQHF	TGTGCCATCAGTCCGACAGGGATGGCAAGTCAGCCCCAGCATTTT
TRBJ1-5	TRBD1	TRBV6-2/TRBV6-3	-	CASSFPDRVFNQPQHF	TGTGCCAGCAGTTTCCCGGACAGGGTTTTCAATCAGCCCCAGCATTTT
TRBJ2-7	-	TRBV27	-	CASSAPTSYEQYF	TGTGCCAGCAGTGCCCCGACTAGTTACGAGCAGTACTTC
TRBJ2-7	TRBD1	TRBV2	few	CASSFDRGRRSYSYEQYF	TGTGCCAGCAGTTTCGACAGGGGGCGCAGAAGTTACTCCTACGAGCAGTACTTC
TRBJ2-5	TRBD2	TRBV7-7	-	CASSLVAPRTSGRYLQETQYF	TGTGCTAGCAGCTTAGTAGCCCCTCGGACTAGCGGGAGGTACCTACAAGAGACCCAGTACTTC
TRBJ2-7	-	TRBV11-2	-	CASRSLVRRVYEQYF	TGTGCCAGCAGAAGCCTAGTTCGGCGGGTCTACGAGCAGTACTTC
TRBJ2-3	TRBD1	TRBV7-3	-	CASSSGQGTDTQYF	TGTGCCAGCAGCTCCGGACAGGGTACAGATACGCAGTATTTT
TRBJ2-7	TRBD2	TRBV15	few	CATSRTRLAGKAEQYF	TGTGCCACCAGCAGAACCCGACTAGCGGGAAAGGCCGAGCAGTACTTC
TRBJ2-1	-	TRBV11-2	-	CASSSAGTPPSNEQFF	TGTGCCAGCAGCTCAGCCGGGACTCCCCCTTCCAATGAGCAGTTCTTC
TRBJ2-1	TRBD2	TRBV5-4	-	CASILGVAGASDEQFF	TGTGCCAGCATCCTTGGGGTAGCGGGAGCATCCGATGAGCAGTTCTTC
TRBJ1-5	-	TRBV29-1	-	CSVGEGGQPQHF	TGCAGCGTTGGTGAGGGAGGGCAGCCCCAGCATTTT
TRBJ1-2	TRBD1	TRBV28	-	CASSTRDRVNYGYTF	TGTGCCAGCAGTACCCGAGACAGGGTGAACTATGGCTACACCTTC
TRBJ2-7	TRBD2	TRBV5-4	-	CASSSLTSGSEQYF	TGTGCCAGCAGCTCTTTAACTAGCGGGAGCGAGCAGTACTTC
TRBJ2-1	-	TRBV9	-	CASSVSPSAGEQFF	TGTGCCAGCAGCGTCTCTCCCTCGGCGGGAGAGCAGTTCTTC
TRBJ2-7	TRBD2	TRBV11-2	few	CASSSPGLVHEQYF	TGTGCCAGCAGCTCTCCGGGACTAGTCCACGAGCAGTACTTC
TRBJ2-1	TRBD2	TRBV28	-	CASRDEKREGNEQFF	TGTGCCAGCAGAGATGAAAAGCGGGAGGGAAATGAGCAGTTCTTC
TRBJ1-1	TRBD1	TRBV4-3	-	CASSQAAGGGSSEAFF	TGCGCCAGCAGCCAAGCTGCAGGGGGCGGATCTTCTGAAGCTTTCTTT
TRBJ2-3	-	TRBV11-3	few	CASSLSYANRDTQYF	TGTGCCAGCAGCCTTTCCTATGCCAATCGGGATACGCAGTATTTT
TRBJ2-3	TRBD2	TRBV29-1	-	CSLGGVRDTQYF	TGCAGCCTTGGGGGGGTTCGAGATACGCAGTATTTT
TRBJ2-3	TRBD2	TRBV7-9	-	CASSPFVGSGRAGADTQYF	TGTGCCAGCAGCCCCTTCGTCGGTAGCGGGAGGGCCGGGGCAGATACGCAGTATTTT
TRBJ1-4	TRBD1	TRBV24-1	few	CATSDPRQGAEKLFF	TGTGCCACCAGTGACCCCCGACAGGGCGCTGAAAAACTGTTTTTT
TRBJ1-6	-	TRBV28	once	CASNPRELNSPLHF	TGTGCCAGCAACCCCCGGGAGTTAAATTCACCCCTCCACTTT
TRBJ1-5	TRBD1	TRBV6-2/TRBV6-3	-	CASSWDRAYSNQPQHF	TGTGCCAGCAGTTGGGACAGGGCATATAGCAATCAGCCCCAGCATTTT
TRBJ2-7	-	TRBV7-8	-	CASSLGSGAPEQYF	TGTGCCAGCAGCTTAGGTTCGGGAGCCCCCGAGCAGTACTTC
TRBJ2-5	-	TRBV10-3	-	CAISDSNGGDETQYF	TGTGCCATCAGTGACTCAAACGGGGGTGACGAGACCCAGTACTTC
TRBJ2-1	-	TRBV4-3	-	CASSQSDRPYNEQFF	TGCGCCAGCAGCCAATCCGACAGACCTTACAATGAGCAGTTCTTC
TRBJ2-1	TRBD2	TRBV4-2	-	CASSRSNGTSGYNEQFF	TGTGCCAGCAGCCGATCAAACGGGACTAGCGGATACAATGAGCAGTTCTTC
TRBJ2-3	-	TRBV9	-	CASSVVGARDTQYF	TGTGCCAGCAGCGTAGTTGGAGCTAGAGATACGCAGTATTTT
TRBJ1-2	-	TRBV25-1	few	CASSQGGDLYGYTF	TGTGCCAGCAGTCAGGGAGGGGATCTCTATGGCTACACCTTC
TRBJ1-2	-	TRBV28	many	CASSLVLTGGYTF	TGTGCCAGCAGCCTTGTCCTAACTGGTGGCTACACCTTC
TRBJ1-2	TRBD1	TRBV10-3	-	CAISESGGSHYGYTF	TGTGCCATCAGTGAGTCAGGGGGCAGCCACTATGGCTACACCTTC
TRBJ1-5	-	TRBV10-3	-	CAISPQGDSNQPQHF	TGTGCCATCAGCCCTCAAGGGGATAGCAATCAGCCCCAGCATTTT
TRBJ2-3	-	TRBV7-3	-	CASSLSSRVTDTQYF	TGTGCCAGCAGCTTATCCTCGAGGGTCACAGATACGCAGTATTTT
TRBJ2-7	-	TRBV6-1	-	CASSEIRGYEQYF	TGTGCCAGCAGTGAAATACGGGGATACGAGCAGTACTTC
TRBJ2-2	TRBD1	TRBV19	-	CASSDRDPGELFF	TGTGCCAGTAGTGACAGGGACCCCGGGGAGCTGTTTTTT
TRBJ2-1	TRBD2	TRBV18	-	CASSLAGGPDNEQFF	TGTGCCAGCTCACTAGCGGGAGGGCCGGACAATGAGCAGTTCTTC
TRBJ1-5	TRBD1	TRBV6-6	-	CASKQGYNQPQHF	TGTGCCAGCAAACAGGGGTACAATCAGCCCCAGCATTTT
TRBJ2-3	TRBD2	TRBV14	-	CASSQGTSSLRTDTQYF	TGTGCCAGCAGCCAGGGGACTAGCTCACTTCGCACAGATACGCAGTATTTT
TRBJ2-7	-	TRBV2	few	CASSEVGGINSYEQYF	TGTGCCAGCAGTGAAGTTGGCGGGATAAACTCCTACGAGCAGTACTTC
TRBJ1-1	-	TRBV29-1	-	CSVDRGQMNTEAFF	TGCAGCGTTGATAGAGGACAGATGAACACTGAAGCTTTCTTT
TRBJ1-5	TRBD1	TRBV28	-	CASSPWGQAGNQPQHF	TGTGCCAGCAGTCCCTGGGGACAGGCGGGCAATCAGCCCCAGCATTTT
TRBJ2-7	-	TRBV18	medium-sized	CASSPISYSGVEQYF	TGTGCCAGCTCACCAATCTCTTACTCAGGGGTCGAGCAGTACTTC
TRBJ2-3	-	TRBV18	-	CASSLRQSRGSSTDTQYF	TGTGCCAGCTCACTACGCCAAAGCAGGGGCAGTAGCACAGATACGCAGTATTTT
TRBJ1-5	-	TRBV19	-	CASVTGNQPQHF	TGTGCCAGTGTAACAGGGAATCAGCCCCAGCATTTT
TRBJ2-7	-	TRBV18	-	CASSLQGQKVYEQYF	TGTGCCAGCTCACTCCAAGGACAGAAAGTTTACGAGCAGTACTTC
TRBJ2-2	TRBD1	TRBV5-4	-	CASSSPGQGFNTGELFF	TGTGCCAGCAGCTCCCCGGGACAGGGTTTTAACACCGGGGAGCTGTTTTTT
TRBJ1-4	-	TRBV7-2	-	CASSSPDWNEKLFF	TGTGCCAGCAGCTCTCCGGACTGGAATGAAAAACTGTTTTTT
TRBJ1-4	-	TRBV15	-	CATSREGLAEKLFF	TGTGCCACCAGTAGAGAGGGCCTTGCGGAAAAACTGTTTTTT
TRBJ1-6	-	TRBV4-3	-	CASSQNSGLNSPLHF	TGCGCCAGCAGCCAAAACTCAGGGCTTAATTCACCCCTCCACTTT
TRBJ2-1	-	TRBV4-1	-	CASSHRGGLGEQFF	TGCGCCAGCAGCCATAGGGGCGGTTTGGGTGAGCAGTTCTTC
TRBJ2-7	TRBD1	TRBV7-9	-	CASSPSLTGEPGEQYF	TGTGCCAGCAGCCCTTCATTGACAGGGGAGCCCGGCGAGCAGTACTTC
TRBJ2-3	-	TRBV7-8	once	CASSRPRLSTDTQYF	TGTGCCAGCAGCCGACCTAGACTGAGCACAGATACGCAGTATTTT
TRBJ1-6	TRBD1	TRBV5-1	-	CASSSDGQGNNSPLHF	TGCGCCAGCAGCTCAGATGGACAGGGCAATAATTCACCCCTCCACTTT
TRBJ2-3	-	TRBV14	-	CASSQGRGPSSRQYF	TGTGCCAGCAGCCAGGGCAGGGGTCCCTCATCTAGGCAGTATTTT
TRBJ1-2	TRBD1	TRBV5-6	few	CASSFGQGAGGYTF	TGTGCCAGCAGCTTCGGACAGGGGGCGGGAGGCTACACCTTC